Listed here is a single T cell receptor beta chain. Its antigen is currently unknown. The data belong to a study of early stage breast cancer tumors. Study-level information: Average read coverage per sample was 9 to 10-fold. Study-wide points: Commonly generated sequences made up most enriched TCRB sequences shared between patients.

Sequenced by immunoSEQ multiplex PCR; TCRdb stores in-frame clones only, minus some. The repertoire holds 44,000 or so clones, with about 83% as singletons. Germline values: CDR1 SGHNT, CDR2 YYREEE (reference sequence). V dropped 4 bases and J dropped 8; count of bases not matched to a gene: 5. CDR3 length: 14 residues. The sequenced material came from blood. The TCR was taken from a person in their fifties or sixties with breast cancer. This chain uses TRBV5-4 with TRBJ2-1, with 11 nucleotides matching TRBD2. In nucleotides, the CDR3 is TGTGCCAGCAGCCCGACTAGCGGGAAGGATGAGCAGTTCTTC. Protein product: CASSPTSGKDEQFF.